The clone carrying this T cell receptor beta chain has just a few counts. Its antigen remains unidentified. The data belong to a study of identical twins. Germline V gives CDR1 MGHRA, CDR2 YSYEKL. J lost 7 bases, V lost 0 bases, and 6 bases had no gene match. The CDR3 contains 16 residues. Findings and caveats of the study: Fewer insertions characterized abundant cord blood beta clonotypes, whereas memory repertoires showed none. Invariant MAIT and iNKT cells may have partly biased zero-insertion analyses. Researchers reported excess low generation probability among twin-shared out-of-frame alpha sequences.

TCRdb redid the calling of the 5' RACE reads with MiXCR, one entry per CDR3 protein. In the table there are about 920,000 distinct CDR3 sequences, 10% to 15% of which are singletons. The sample was also linked to a second study, of yellow fever vaccine responses in identical twins.

This chain uses TRBV4-1 with TRBJ2-2, with 9 bases that match TRBD1. Material for sequencing was PBMCs. The receptor was derived from a woman in her late teens or twenties in good health. This CDR3 is CASSQDPGQGVGELFF. CDR3 nucleotide sequence: TGCGCCAGCAGCCAAGACCCGGGACAGGGCGTCGGGGAGCTGTTTTTT.